Listed below are T cell receptor beta chains from one sample, sequenced in a study of blood T cells in healthy people across ages. One entry per CDR3 protein, called by TCRdb with MiXCR from the 5' RACE reads. The sample records about 1.8 million distinct CDR3 sequences, less than 50% being singletons. Sequences were obtained from blood. The receptors come from a woman between 40 and 55 years old in good health. Both conserved end residues are part of each CDR3. Each record gives: V gene, J gene, clone size, D gene, CDR3 DNA, CDR3 protein. A D gene is named only where the DNA matches it firmly. The listing skips clone size in some rows; elsewhere it reads once, few, many or a size class.

TRBV28	TRBJ1-4	once	-	TGTGCCAGCAGTCGCGGGCATGAAAAGCTGTTTTTT	CASSRGHEKLFF
TRBV28	TRBJ1-5	-	TRBD1	TGTGCCAGCAGTTTAAAGGGACAGGGGGCTCAGCCCCAGCATTTT	CASSLKGQGAQPQHF
TRBV6-6	TRBJ2-5	-	-	TGTGCCAGCAGTTGGGGCCGAGACCAAATCCAAGAGACCCAGTACTTC	CASSWGRDQIQETQYF
TRBV28	TRBJ2-5	-	TRBD1	TGTGCCAGCAGGGGACAGGGGGTCGTAAAGACCCAGTACTTC	CASRGQGVVKTQYF
TRBV14	TRBJ2-7	few	-	TGTGCCAGCAGCCAAGAACTGGACAGAGGCGAGCAGTACTTC	CASSQELDRGEQYF
TRBV6-6	TRBJ1-2	-	-	TGTGCCAGCAGTTACCGGACCGGGTCCACTAACTATGGCTACACCTTC	CASSYRTGSTNYGYTF
TRBV24-1	TRBJ2-3	once	-	TGTGCCACCATGACAGATACGCAGTATTTT	CATMTDTQYF
TRBV20-1	TRBJ2-7	few	TRBD1	TGCAGTGCTAAAGGTACAGGGGCCTACGAGCAGTACTTC	CSAKGTGAYEQYF
TRBV12-3/TRBV12-4	TRBJ2-3	-	-	TGTGCCAGCAGATGGACACACGCGGGTACGCAGTATTTT	CASRWTHAGTQYF
TRBV15	TRBJ2-7	-	TRBD2	TGTGCCACCAGCAGCGGGGGGGACTACGAGCAGTACTTC	CATSSGGDYEQYF
TRBV3-1	TRBJ1-2	many	-	TGTGCCAGCAGTCAGGGTGTCTATGGCTACACCTTC	CASSQGVYGYTF
TRBV15	TRBJ1-2	-	TRBD1	TGTGCCACCAGCAGACGTACAGGGGGCCATGGCTACACCTTC	CATSRRTGGHGYTF
TRBV9	TRBJ2-7	-	-	TGTGCCAGCAGCGCCTATGGGATTGACGAGCAGTACTTC	CASSAYGIDEQYF
TRBV7-8	TRBJ2-1	-	-	TGTGCCAGCAGCCCGATCACAGGCCCGAGCTCCTACAATGAGCAGTTCTTC	CASSPITGPSSYNEQFF
TRBV4-2	TRBJ2-7	-	-	TGTGCCAGCAGCCAAAGCCAACTAACCTCCTACGAGCAGTACTTC	CASSQSQLTSYEQYF
TRBV27	TRBJ2-7	-	TRBD1	TGTGCCAGCAGTGGGGCCGGACAGGGGGCCTACGAGCAGTACTTC	CASSGAGQGAYEQYF
TRBV7-8	TRBJ1-2	-	-	TGTGCCAGCAGCTTAGGGAGATTGGACTATGGCTACACCTTC	CASSLGRLDYGYTF
TRBV20-1	TRBJ1-2	-	-	TGCAGTGCTACCGGGGCCTCGGGTCGGTATGGCTGCACCTTC	CSATGASGRYGCTF
TRBV5-4	TRBJ2-2	-	TRBD2	TGTGCCAGCAGCTTTGACCTAGCGGGGTATACCGGGGAGCTGTTTTTT	CASSFDLAGYTGELFF
TRBV12-3/TRBV12-4	TRBJ2-1	few	-	TGTGCCAGCAGCCCCCGTGAGCCTGGGGGCTTTGGTGAGCAGTTCTTC	CASSPREPGGFGEQFF
TRBV10-3	TRBJ1-5	-	-	TGTGCCATCAGTGTATCGGCTAGCAATCAGCCCCAGCATTTT	CAISVSASNQPQHF
TRBV5-6	TRBJ2-1	-	TRBD1	TGTGCCAGCAGCAGGGTCAGGACAGGGGAGCGTGAGCAGTTCTTC	CASSRVRTGEREQFF
TRBV12-3/TRBV12-4	TRBJ2-1	-	TRBD2	TGTGCCAGCAGTTTAATGGGCGGGGGGGCCGCTGAGCAGTTCTTC	CASSLMGGGAAEQFF
TRBV4-2	TRBJ2-5	-	-	TGTGCCAGCAGCCAAGTACGGGCCACCGCAGAGACCCAGTACTTC	CASSQVRATAETQYF
TRBV27	TRBJ2-3	-	-	TGTGCCAGCAGTTACTTTTCGGGCCCCACAGATACGCAGTATTTT	CASSYFSGPTDTQYF
TRBV7-2	TRBJ2-5	few	-	TGTGCCAGCAGCTTAGGGACAGGGAGGGCCGAAGAGACCCAGTACTTC	CASSLGTGRAEETQYF
TRBV27	TRBJ2-5	few	TRBD2	TGTGCCAGCAGTGTACGGGGGGACCAAGAGACCCAGTACTTC	CASSVRGDQETQYF
TRBV24-1	TRBJ2-7	-	-	TGTGCCACCAGTGCATATCAGGGACCAGCTCGCTACGAGCAGTACTTC	CATSAYQGPARYEQYF
TRBV6-2/TRBV6-3	TRBJ2-3	-	TRBD2	TGTGCCAGCAGTTACCCACCGGGTAGCGGGGGGACAGATACGCAGTATTTT	CASSYPPGSGGTDTQYF
TRBV20-1	TRBJ2-3	-	TRBD2	TGCAGTGCTCCGAGCGGGGTACGCACAGATACGCAGTATTTT	CSAPSGVRTDTQYF
TRBV9	TRBJ2-1	few	-	TGTGCCAGCAGCGTAGCAGGACTTGAGCAGTTCTTC	CASSVAGLEQFF
TRBV4-1	TRBJ1-2	-	TRBD1	TGCGCCAGCGGATCTCGACAGGGGGCTAACTATGGCTACACCTTC	CASGSRQGANYGYTF
TRBV7-2	TRBJ2-7	-	TRBD2	TGTGCCAGCAGCTGGGACTACCCCTCCTACGAGCAGTACTTC	CASSWDYPSYEQYF
TRBV20-1	TRBJ1-5	-	-	TGCAGTGCAGAAACCGCCCGTTCTGGCAATCAGCCCCAGCATTTT	CSAETARSGNQPQHF
TRBV6-5	TRBJ2-5	few	TRBD1	TGTGCCAGCAGGCCTGGACAGGGGAGGGAGACCCAGTACTTC	CASRPGQGRETQYF
TRBV7-8	TRBJ2-1	-	-	TGTGCCAGCAGCTTAGAACCCCCTCAGGGGTACAATGAGCAGTTCTTC	CASSLEPPQGYNEQFF
TRBV6-2/TRBV6-3	TRBJ2-7	-	TRBD2	TGTGCCAGCAAGGAGCGGGGATCGATAATGGAGACCCAGAACTTC	CASKERGSIMETQNF
TRBV20-1	TRBJ2-5	-	TRBD2	TGCAGTGCTAGAAGTAGCGGGGGGAAAGAGACCCAGTACTTC	CSARSSGGKETQYF
TRBV24-1	TRBJ2-5	-	-	TGTGCCACCAGTTCGGGACTGGGTGTTGCGCAGTACTTC	CATSSGLGVAQYF
TRBV20-1	TRBJ2-7	-	TRBD2	TGCAGTGCAAACTTAGCGGGGGGCCGAAATGAGCAGTACTTC	CSANLAGGRNEQYF
TRBV7-6	TRBJ2-7	-	TRBD1	TGTGCCAGCAGCTTAGGGGGGACAGGAACAATGGAGCAGTACTTC	CASSLGGTGTMEQYF
TRBV4-3	TRBJ2-3	-	TRBD2	TGCGCCAGCAGCCAAGGCGGGACTAGCGGGGCAACAGATGCGCAGTATTTT	CASSQGGTSGATDAQYF
TRBV12-3/TRBV12-4	TRBJ2-3	-	-	TGTGCCAGCAGCGGGCGGGGTTCTAGCACAGATACGCAGTATTTT	CASSGRGSSTDTQYF
TRBV7-9	TRBJ2-3	few	-	TGTGCCAGCAGCTTAGACGATGCGCAGTATTTT	CASSLDDAQYF
TRBV5-1	TRBJ1-4	once	-	TGCGCCAGCAGCTTGCAGGGCCCTTCGGTTGCAACTAATGAAAAACTGTTTTTT	CASSLQGPSVATNEKLFF
TRBV24-1	TRBJ2-1	few	-	TGTGCCACCAGTGATTCCGGGACAGAGCAGTTCTTC	CATSDSGTEQFF
TRBV29-1	TRBJ2-1	few	-	TGCAGCGTCCCAGGGTCGCAGTTCTTC	CSVPGSQFF
TRBV4-3	TRBJ2-7	few	-	TGCGCCAGCAGCCAAACCTTGGCCTACGAGCAGTACTTC	CASSQTLAYEQYF
TRBV6-5	TRBJ2-7	-	TRBD1	TGTGCCAGCAGTTACGGACAGGGGGTTTCCTACGAGCAGTACTTC	CASSYGQGVSYEQYF
TRBV5-1	TRBJ1-6	-	-	TGCGCCAGCAGCCTGCGTCCGACATCAGAGAAGAGCTCCTATAATTCACCCCTCCACTTT	CASSLRPTSEKSSYNSPLHF
TRBV6-2/TRBV6-3	TRBJ2-1	few	-	TGTGCCAGCAGTTACTCGATTAGGGAGCAGTTCTTC	CASSYSIREQFF
TRBV18	TRBJ2-7	-	-	TGTGCCAGCGCACGGACAGTCCACGAGCAGTACTTC	CASARTVHEQYF
TRBV3-1	TRBJ2-7	-	-	TGTGCCAGCAGCCAAGGTCTAGCGTATTACTCCTACGAGCAGTACTTC	CASSQGLAYYSYEQYF
TRBV20-1	TRBJ2-5	-	-	TGCAGTGCTGAGGACCGATTACTCCAAGCGACCCAGTACTTC	CSAEDRLLQATQYF